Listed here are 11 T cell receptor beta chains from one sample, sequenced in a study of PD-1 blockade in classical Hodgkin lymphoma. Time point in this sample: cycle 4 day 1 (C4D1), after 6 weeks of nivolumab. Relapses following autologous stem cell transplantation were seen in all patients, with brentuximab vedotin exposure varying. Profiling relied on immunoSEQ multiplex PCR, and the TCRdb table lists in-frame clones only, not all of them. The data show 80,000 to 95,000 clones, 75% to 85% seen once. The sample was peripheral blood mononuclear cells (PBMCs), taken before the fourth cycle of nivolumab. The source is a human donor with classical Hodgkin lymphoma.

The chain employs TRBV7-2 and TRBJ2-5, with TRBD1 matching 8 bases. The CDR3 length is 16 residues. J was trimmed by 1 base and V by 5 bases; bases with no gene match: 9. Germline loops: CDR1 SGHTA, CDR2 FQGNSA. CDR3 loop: CASSPHRGTGQETQYF. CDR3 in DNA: TGTGCCAGCAGCCCGCACCGGGGGACAGGCCAAGAGACCCAGTACTTC.

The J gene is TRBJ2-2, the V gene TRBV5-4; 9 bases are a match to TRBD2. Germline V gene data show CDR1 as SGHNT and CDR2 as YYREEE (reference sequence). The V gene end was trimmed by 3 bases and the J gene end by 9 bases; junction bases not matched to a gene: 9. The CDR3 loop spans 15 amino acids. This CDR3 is CASSSRTSATRELFF. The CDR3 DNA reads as TGTGCCAGCAGCTCCCGGACTAGCGCTACCAGGGAGCTGTTTTTT.

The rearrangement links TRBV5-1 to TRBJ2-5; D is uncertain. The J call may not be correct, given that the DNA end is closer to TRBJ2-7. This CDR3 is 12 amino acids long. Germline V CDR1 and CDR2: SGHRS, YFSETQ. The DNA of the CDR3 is TGCGCCAGCTCCCGAGCGTGGTACGAGCAGTACTTC. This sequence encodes CASSRAWYEQYF.

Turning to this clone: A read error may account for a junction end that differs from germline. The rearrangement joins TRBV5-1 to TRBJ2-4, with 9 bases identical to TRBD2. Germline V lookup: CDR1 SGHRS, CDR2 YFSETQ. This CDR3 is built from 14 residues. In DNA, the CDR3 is TGCGCCAGCAGCCCGGGGATATTAGCGGGGGAGGTGAACTTC. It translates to CASSPGILAGEVNF.

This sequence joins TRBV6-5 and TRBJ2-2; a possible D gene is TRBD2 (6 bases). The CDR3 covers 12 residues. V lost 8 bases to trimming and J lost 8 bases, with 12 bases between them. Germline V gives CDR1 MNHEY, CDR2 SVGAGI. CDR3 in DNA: TGTGCCAGCGGACTATCTGCAGGGGAGCTGTTTTTT. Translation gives CASGLSAGELFF.

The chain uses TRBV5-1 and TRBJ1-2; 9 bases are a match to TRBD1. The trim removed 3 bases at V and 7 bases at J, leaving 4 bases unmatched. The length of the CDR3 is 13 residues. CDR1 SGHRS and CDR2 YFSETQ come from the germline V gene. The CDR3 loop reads CASSYGDRAGYTF. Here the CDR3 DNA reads TGCGCCAGCAGCTACGGGGACAGGGCTGGCTACACCTTC.

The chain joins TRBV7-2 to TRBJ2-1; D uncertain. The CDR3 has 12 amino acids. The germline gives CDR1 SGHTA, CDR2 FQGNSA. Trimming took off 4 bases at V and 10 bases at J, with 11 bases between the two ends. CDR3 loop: CASSWGTTEQFF. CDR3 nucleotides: TGTGCCAGCAGCTGGGGAACGACGGAGCAGTTCTTC.

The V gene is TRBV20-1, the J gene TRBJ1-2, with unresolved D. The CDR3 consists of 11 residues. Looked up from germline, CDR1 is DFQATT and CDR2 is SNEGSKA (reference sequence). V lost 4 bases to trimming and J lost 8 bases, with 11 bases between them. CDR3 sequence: CSATPPVGYTF. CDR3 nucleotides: TGCAGTGCTACCCCCCCCGTAGGCTACACCTTC.

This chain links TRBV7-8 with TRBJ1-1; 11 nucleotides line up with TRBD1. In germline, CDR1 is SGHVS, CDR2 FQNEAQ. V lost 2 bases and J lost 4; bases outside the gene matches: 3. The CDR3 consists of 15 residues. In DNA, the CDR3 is TGTGCCAGCAGCTTAACCGGACAGGGGGCCACTGAAGCTTTCTTT. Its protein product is CASSLTGQGATEAFF.

CDR3 nucleotide sequence: TGTGCCACCCAGGACAGGCCTCCCTACGAGCAGTACTTC. Its protein product is CATQDRPPYEQYF. The rearrangement joins TRBV6-1 to TRBJ2-7; 7 nucleotides match TRBD1. Germline CDR1 MNHNS, CDR2 SASEGT. This CDR3 comprises 13 residues. V was pared by 10 bases and J by 2 bases, with 8 bases of the junction left unmatched.

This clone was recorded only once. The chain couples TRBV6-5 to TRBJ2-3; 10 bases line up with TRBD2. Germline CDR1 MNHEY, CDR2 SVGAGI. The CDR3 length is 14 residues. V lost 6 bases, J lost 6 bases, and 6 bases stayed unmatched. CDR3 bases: TGTGCCAGCAGCGAGCTAGCGGGAGCTGATACGCAGTATTTT. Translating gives CASSELAGADTQYF.